The 24 T cell receptor beta chains listed next were all sequenced from one sample in a study of CD8 T cells in Susac syndrome. Reverse transcription of roughly 0.45 to 1 ug RNA used random hexamers. TCRdb analysed the immunoSEQ multiplex PCR reads with MiXCR anew, one entry per CDR3 protein. The sample lists a few hundred thousand distinct CDR3 sequences, just under 95% seen once, with about 0.08% in the top ten. Sequenced material: CD4+ T cells from PBMCs. These receptors all come from a human donor with multiple sclerosis.

The chain is built from TRBV20-1 and TRBJ1-2; D remains ambiguous. The ends were cut back, 0 bases at V and 7 bases at J, with 6 bases in the middle. CDR1 is DFQATT, CDR2 SNEGSKA, per germline (reference sequence). The CDR3 sequence is 11 residues long. CDR3 sequence reads: CSARDLPGYTF. In nucleotides, the CDR3 is TGCAGTGCTAGAGATCTGCCTGGCTACACCTTC.

The chain joins TRBV20-1 to TRBJ1-2; D is unclear. This CDR3 is 12 amino acids long. Trimming removed 2 bases at V and 3 bases at J, with 7 bases between. CDR1 is DFQATT and CDR2 is SNEGSKA in the germline V gene (reference sequence). Here the CDR3 DNA reads TGCAGTGCTAGATCCGTAGACTATGGCTACACCTTC. Translated: CSARSVDYGYTF.

The chain's CDR3 is CASSPERNTQYF. CDR3 in DNA: TGTGCCAGCAGCCCCGAGCGGAATACGCAGTATTTT. This rearrangement joins TRBV3-1 to TRBJ2-3; maybe TRBD2 (5 bases). The V gene lost 4 bases and the J gene lost 7 bases, with 9 bases spanning the gap. This CDR3 is 12 amino acids long. The germline V gene has CDR1 LGHDT and CDR2 YNNKEL (reference sequence).

The chain employs TRBV5-1 and TRBJ2-1; maybe TRBD2 (5 bases). V shed 3 bases and J shed 8 bases, with 18 bases lying between them. The CDR3 totals 15 residues. CDR1 is SGHRS, CDR2 YFSETQ, per germline. The CDR3 loop reads CASSSAIVRVDEQFF. CDR3 sequence (DNA): TGCGCCAGCAGCTCGGCCATCGTGAGGGTCGATGAGCAGTTCTTC.

In its sample, this clonotype was seen once. The chain is built from TRBV15 and TRBJ2-5; D remains ambiguous. V was clipped by 0 bases and J by 2 bases, with 7 bases between them. Germline V CDR1 and CDR2: LNHNV, YYDKDF (reference sequence). The CDR3 covers 14 residues. The CDR3 sequence is CATSRDKAQETQYF. CDR3 in DNA: TGTGCCACCAGCAGAGATAAGGCTCAAGAGACCCAGTACTTC. Combining the CDR3 with reference TRBV15 and TRBJ2-5 gives the whole variable domain DAMVIQNPRYQVTQFGKPVTLSCSQTLNHNVMYWYQQKSSQAPKLLFHYYDKDFNNEADTPDNFQSRRPNTSFCFLDIRSPGLGDTAMYLCATSRDKAQETQYFGPGTRLLVL.

This clonotype occurred once. The chain joins TRBV4-2 to TRBJ2-7; 7 bases align to TRBD1. The germline V gene encodes CDR1 LGHNA and CDR2 YNFKEQ. CDR3 length equals 15 residues. V gave up 3 bases and J gave up 3 bases; unmatched junction bases: 8. The CDR3 sequence: CASSQPGTVRYEQYF. The CDR3 DNA sequence: TGTGCCAGCAGCCAGCCCGGGACAGTCCGCTACGAGCAGTACTTC.

The chain combines TRBV7-2 with TRBJ2-5, with 8 bases fitting TRBD2. The CDR3 has 18 amino acids. V was clipped by 2 bases and J by 1 base; unmatched bases: 12. CDR1 and CDR2 from the germline V gene are SGHTA and FQGNSA. In DNA, the CDR3 is TGTGCCAGCAGCTTAAGCGTGCTGCGGGGGGAACCCCAAGAGACCCAGTACTTC. It translates to CASSLSVLRGEPQETQYF.

The rearrangement uses TRBV7-9 and TRBJ1-2; 7 nucleotides align to TRBD1. The germline gives CDR1 SEHNR, CDR2 FQNEAQ (reference sequence). This CDR3 contains 14 residues. The V and J ends lost 4 bases and 4 bases, in that order; junction bases with no gene match: 6. The CDR3 region is CASSSVTGSYGYTF. The CDR3, as DNA: TGTGCCAGCAGCTCTGTGACAGGGAGCTATGGCTACACCTTC.

This chain links TRBV7-2 with TRBJ2-7; D may correspond to TRBD1 or TRBD2 (6 bases each). Germline V lookup: CDR1 SGHTA, CDR2 FQGNSA. The CDR3 is 15 amino acids. V was trimmed by 5 bases and J by 4 bases, leaving 18 bases between them. The CDR3 coding sequence is TGTGCCAGCAGCAGGGCGTTTGGGGGGCAGTACGAGCAGTACTTC. It translates to CASSRAFGGQYEQYF.

The rearrangement links TRBV29-1 to TRBJ2-3; possible D gene TRBD2, 6 bases. Germline CDR1 SQVTM, CDR2 ANQGSEA. V was clipped by 1 base and J by 2 bases, with 10 bases between them. The CDR3 is 14 amino acids. Written as DNA, the CDR3 is TGCAGCGTTGAAGGACTAGTCTACACAGATACGCAGTATTTT. As protein: CSVEGLVYTDTQYF.

The V and J genes are TRBV15 and TRBJ2-5; TRBD2 might be the D (5 bases). V was shortened by 5 bases and J by 5 bases, with 12 bases between the two germline ends. Per germline, CDR1 LNHNV and CDR2 YYDKDF (reference sequence). The CDR3 length is 13 residues. The CDR3 spells CATSPDYRETQYF. CDR3 in DNA: TGTGCCACCAGCCCTGACTATAGGGAGACCCAGTACTTC.

The genes are TRBV19 and TRBJ1-5; D is unclear. CDR1 is LNHDA and CDR2 is SQIVND in the germline V gene (reference sequence). The CDR3 is made up of 14 amino acids. V shed 6 bases and J shed 0 bases, with 9 bases lying between them. In nucleotides, the CDR3 is TGTGCCAGTAGCGATGGGTATAGCAATCAGCCCCAGCATTTT. This encodes CASSDGYSNQPQHF.

This chain connects TRBV11-2 to TRBJ2-1; 7 nucleotides agree with TRBD1. Germline V gene sequence: CDR1 SGHAT, CDR2 FQNNGV. The CDR3 runs 17 residues. The J segment lost 9 bases and the V segment lost 4 bases, leaving 18 bases of the junction unmatched. Here the CDR3 DNA reads TGTGCCAGCAGCTCCGCCTCCGGGACAGTGGTAGGAGGTGAGCAGTTCTTC. As protein: CASSSASGTVVGGEQFF.

The chain links TRBV18 to TRBJ1-1; D remains unclear. The CDR3 totals 14 residues. Trimming shortened V by 2 bases and J by 5 bases, and 12 bases separated the two germline ends. The V gene's germline CDR1 is KGHSH and CDR2 LQKENI. Here the CDR3 DNA reads TGTGCCAGCTCACCATTAATTGGTGAGACTGAAGCTTTCTTT. It translates to CASSPLIGETEAFF.

The rearrangement uses TRBV25-1 and TRBJ2-1; a possible D gene is TRBD2 (5 bases). The germline V gene encodes CDR1 MGHDK and CDR2 SYGVNS. V lost 1 base and J 7 bases, leaving 14 bases between the germline ends. The CDR3 extends over 15 amino acids. The CDR3 DNA reads TGTGCCAGCAGTGAATTAGGAGTTCGGGGTAATGAGCAGTTCTTC. Translation gives CASSELGVRGNEQFF. The full variable domain, in which reference TRBV25-1 and TRBJ2-1 provide the parts outside the CDR3, is EADIYQTPRYLVIGTGKKITLECSQTMGHDKMYWYQQDPGMELHLIHYSYGVNSTEKGDLSSESTVSRIRTEHFPLTLESARPSHTSQYLCASSELGVRGNEQFFGPGTRLTVL.

J is TRBJ2-1 and V is TRBV7-2, with D possibly TRBD2 on 5 matching bases. The germline gives CDR1 SGHTA, CDR2 FQGNSA. The CDR3 length is 14 residues. The germline V and J ends were trimmed by 2 bases and 3 bases, with 8 bases remaining between them. CDR3 nucleotide sequence: TGTGCCAGCAGCTTATCCGACTACTACAATGAGCAGTTCTTC. Translated, it gives CASSLSDYYNEQFF. The full variable domain, completed using reference TRBV7-2 and TRBJ2-1, is GAGVSQSPSNKVTEKGKDVELRCDPISGHTALYWYRQSLGQGLEFLIYFQGNSAPDKSGLPSDRFSAERTGGSVSTLTIQRTQQEDSAVYLCASSLSDYYNEQFFGPGTRLTVL.

The genes are TRBV29-1 and TRBJ1-1; possible D gene TRBD1, 6 bases. CDR3 length: 15 amino acids. Germline CDR1 SQVTM, CDR2 ANQGSEA. The V end lost 6 bases, the J end lost 3 bases, and 20 bases lay between the germline ends. CDR3: CSVLLHRAEDTEAFF. In nucleotides, the CDR3 is TGCAGCGTCCTACTACACAGGGCCGAGGACACTGAAGCTTTCTTT.

The V gene is TRBV6-5, the J gene TRBJ1-2; 7 bases fit TRBD1. Germline assignment: CDR1 MNHEY and CDR2 SVGAGI. The V and J ends lost 0 bases and 6 bases, in that order; junction bases with no gene match: 7. The CDR3 runs 15 residues. The CDR3 sequence is CASSYSGGAGNGYTF. The CDR3 DNA sequence: TGTGCCAGCAGTTACTCAGGGGGCGCAGGGAATGGCTACACCTTC.

The chain couples TRBV20-1 to TRBJ1-2; 8 bases map to TRBD1. The germline V gene has CDR1 DFQATT and CDR2 SNEGSKA (reference sequence). V was pared by 5 bases and J by 7 bases, with 18 bases of the junction left unmatched. This CDR3 has 16 residues. CDR3 amino acids: CSARIPGTGFVSGYTF. The CDR3 region has the DNA TGCAGTGCTCGGATCCCCGGGACAGGCTTCGTTTCTGGCTACACCTTC.

V usage is TRBV20-1 and J usage is TRBJ2-3; maybe TRBD2 (5 bases). V was trimmed by 6 bases and J by 5 bases, leaving 21 bases between them. There are 15 residues in the CDR3. Germline V lookup: CDR1 DFQATT, CDR2 SNEGSKA (reference sequence). The CDR3 DNA follows: TGCAGTGCCGATTCGAGGATGTCCGAGGGAGATACGCAGTATTTT. Protein: CSADSRMSEGDTQYF.

The chain carries TRBV29-1 and TRBJ2-3; 13 bases match TRBD2. The CDR3 extends over 16 amino acids. Germline V lookup: CDR1 SQVTM, CDR2 ANQGSEA. J lost 6 bases, V lost 6 bases, and 12 bases had no gene match. CDR3 loop: CSVETWTSGGSDTQYF. In DNA form, the CDR3 reads TGCAGCGTCGAAACCTGGACTAGCGGGGGTAGTGATACGCAGTATTTT.

V usage is TRBV6-5 and J usage is TRBJ2-7; D gene unclear. In germline, CDR1 is MNHEY, CDR2 SVGAGI. This CDR3 has 12 residues. V shed 8 bases and J shed 3 bases, with 11 bases lying between them. The DNA for the CDR3 is TGTGCCAGCGCCGGATCCCTCTACGAGCAGTACTTC. This sequence encodes CASAGSLYEQYF.

The chain uses TRBV24-1 and TRBJ2-5; D is uncertain. Germline CDR1 reads KGHDR; CDR2 reads SFDVKD. The CDR3 covers 13 residues. V was cut by 5 bases and J by 2 bases, with 8 bases left in between. The CDR3 nucleotides are TGTGCCACCAGTGGGGCCGGTCAAGAGACCCAGTACTTC. This codes for CATSGAGQETQYF.

V is TRBV5-1 and J is TRBJ1-4; no clear D. The V gene lost 5 bases and the J gene lost 7 bases, with 15 bases spanning the gap. Germline V lookup: CDR1 SGHRS, CDR2 YFSETQ. This CDR3 has 14 residues. The CDR3 region is CASRSTRGGEKLFF. The CDR3 nucleotides read TGCGCCAGCAGGTCCACCCGAGGCGGTGAAAAACTGTTTTTT.